A selection of T cell receptor beta chains follows, all from one sample in a study of cytomegalovirus exposure and HLA in healthy donors. Assay used: immunoSEQ multiplex PCR; TCRdb lists only in-frame clones, some missing. The repertoire holds 150,000 to 200,000 clones, with approximately 79% as singletons. Sample: PBMCs. All receptors come from a woman aged 50 to 60 in good health and CMV-seropositive. Each CDR3 is given with its conserved first and last residue. Fields, in order: J gene, D gene, clone size, V gene, CDR3 DNA, CDR3 protein. D genes are given only for firm matches. Clone size is given for some rows only: seen once, a few or many times, or a class if the clone is expanded.

TRBJ2-7	NA	NA	TRBV5-4	TGTGCCAGCAGCCGCCAGGGTTACGAGCAGTACTTC	CASSRQGYEQYF
TRBJ1-5	TRBD1	NA	TRBV6-5	TGTGCCAGCAGTTGGGACGGGACAGGGAGACAGCCCCAGCATTTT	CASSWDGTGRQPQHF
TRBJ2-5	TRBD1	NA	TRBV10-3	TGTGCCATCAGTGCGGACAGGGGTGGATCAGAGACCCAGTACTTC	CAISADRGGSETQYF
TRBJ1-6	TRBD1	NA	TRBV28	TGTGCCAATCCCCCGGGGACAGGGCCGCCTTTTGGAAATTCACCCCTCCACTTT	CANPPGTGPPFGNSPLHF
TRBJ2-5	TRBD2	few	TRBV29-1	TGCAGCGTTGCGGCTAGCGGGAGTGAGACCCAGTACTTC	CSVAASGSETQYF
TRBJ1-4	NA	NA	TRBV6-1	TGTGCCAGCAAGCAGGGAACTAATGAAAAACTGTTTTTT	CASKQGTNEKLFF
TRBJ2-4	TRBD1	NA	TRBV6-1	TGTGCCAGCAGCGGGACAGAGCCAAACATTCAGTACTTC	CASSGTEPNIQYF
TRBJ1-2	NA	NA	TRBV5-6	TGTGCCAGCAGCTTGTCCGGGGTGGCCTATGGCTACACCTTC	CASSLSGVAYGYTF
TRBJ2-7	TRBD2	NA	TRBV4-2	TGTGCCAGCAGCCAAGATTACGGCGGGAGGGCCTTCGAGCAGTACTTC	CASSQDYGGRAFEQYF
TRBJ2-5	TRBD1	NA	TRBV19	TGTGCCAGTAGTACCCGACAGGGAATACAAGAGACCCAGTACTTC	CASSTRQGIQETQYF
TRBJ1-2	NA	NA	TRBV21-1	TGTGCCAGCAGCAATCCACCCGACAGGAAAGCTAACTATGGCTACACCTTC	CASSNPPDRKANYGYTF
TRBJ1-6	NA	NA	TRBV18	TGTGCCAGCGCAACCGGGACTTATAATTCACCCCTCCACTTT	CASATGTYNSPLHF
TRBJ2-7	NA	NA	TRBV5-6	TGTGCCAGCAGCTTGGGACCAGGGGCCTACGAGCAGTACTTC	CASSLGPGAYEQYF
TRBJ2-2	NA	NA	TRBV18	TGTGCCAGCTCACCAATCAGGGTGGACACCGGGGAGCTGTTTTTT	CASSPIRVDTGELFF
TRBJ2-3	NA	NA	TRBV7-7	TGTGCTAGCAGCTTCGAGGGTGGCACGCAGTATTTT	CASSFEGGTQYF
TRBJ1-4	TRBD1	few	TRBV2	TGTGCCACCAAGGTACAGGGGGCCTCCCGGGAAAAACTGTTTTTT	CATKVQGASREKLFF
TRBJ2-5	TRBD2	once	TRBV5-4	TGTGCCAGCAGCCCGAACGCGGGGGGGCGTGGTGGAGAGACCCAGTACTTC	CASSPNAGGRGGETQYF
TRBJ1-6	TRBD1	few	TRBV5-4	TGTGCCAGCAGCACGGGACAGGGTGCTACTAATTCACCCCTCCACTTT	CASSTGQGATNSPLHF
TRBJ2-7	TRBD2	NA	TRBV27	TGTGCCAGCAGTCCTAGCGGCTTTGTTAGCGGGGCAACCTACGAGCAGTACTTC	CASSPSGFVSGATYEQYF
TRBJ2-7	NA	NA	TRBV7-8	TGTGCCAGCAGCTTAGGAAAGGACTCTTACGAGCAGTACTTC	CASSLGKDSYEQYF
TRBJ1-4	NA	NA	TRBV5-1	TGCGCCAGTCACCCCGGGGGGTTAAATGAAAAACTGTTTTTT	CASHPGGLNEKLFF
TRBJ1-5	NA	NA	TRBV6-1	TGTGCCAGCAGCCCCGACAGGCAGGGTCAGCCCCAGCATTTT	CASSPDRQGQPQHF